The rows below give T cell receptor beta chains drawn from one sample of a study of cytomegalovirus exposure and HLA in healthy donors. Profiled with immunoSEQ multiplex PCR; TCRdb holds only in-frame clones, not every one. The sample contains 150,000 to 200,000 clones, around 80% of which appear only once. Source material: PBMCs. The receptors stem from a human donor in good health. The CDR3 runs from the conserved cysteine through the conserved F or W. The D gene is left open where the match is weak. Only part of the rows carry a size: once, few, many, or a class if the clone is expanded.

j_call clone_size d_call v_call cdr3_nt cdr3_aa
TRBJ2-3 - - TRBV5-1 TGCGCCAGCAGCCAATCCGATACGCAGTATTTT CASSQSDTQYF
TRBJ2-1 - - TRBV7-9 TGTGCCAGCAGCTTGGTGGCGGGGTGGGTTGAGCAGTTCTTC CASSLVAGWVEQFF
TRBJ1-4 - - TRBV11-3 TGTGCCAGCAGCTTAATGGGAGATGAAAAACTGTTTTTT CASSLMGDEKLFF
TRBJ2-2 few - TRBV4-3 TGCGCCAGCAGCCACGACAGGACGAACACCGGGGAGCTGTTTTTT CASSHDRTNTGELFF
TRBJ2-7 - TRBD2 TRBV7-6 TGTGCCAGCAGCCCCGAGCGGGGGGTGTACGAGCAGTACTTC CASSPERGVYEQYF
TRBJ2-7 - TRBD2 TRBV4-3 TGCGCCAGCAGTTACCGGACTAGCGGGGGCCCCTACGAGCAGTACTTC CASSYRTSGGPYEQYF
TRBJ2-7 - - TRBV5-1 TGCGCCAGCACCTTCGGATCTCGGGATGCGGACGAGCAGTACTTC CASTFGSRDADEQYF
TRBJ1-6 - - TRBV19 TGTGCCAGTAGTATCGGGAACTCCTATAATTCACCCCTCCACTTT CASSIGNSYNSPLHF
TRBJ2-1 - - TRBV9 TGTGCCAGCAGCGACTTGGGGGGGGGCCCGTATGAGCAGTTCTTC CASSDLGGGPYEQFF
TRBJ2-1 - TRBD1 TRBV29-1 TGCAGCGTTGAAGAGGGGACAGGGCTATCCAATGAGCAGTTCTTC CSVEEGTGLSNEQFF
TRBJ2-2 - TRBD2 TRBV19 TGTGCCAGTAGTGCCCAGAGAGGAAGCGGGGTATCGAACACCGGGGAGCTGTTTTTT CASSAQRGSGVSNTGELFF
TRBJ1-3 - - TRBV9 TGTGCCAGCAGCGTACTAGACAGCCAGGCGAACACCATATATTTT CASSVLDSQANTIYF
TRBJ2-7 once TRBD1 TRBV7-9 TGTGCCAGCAGCGGACAGGGTTCCTACGAGCAGTACTTC CASSGQGSYEQYF
TRBJ1-2 - - TRBV4-2 TGTGCCAGCAGCCAAGATATTTCCGGCTACACCTTC CASSQDISGYTF
TRBJ1-1 - - TRBV7-2 TGTGCCAGCAGCCCCCTCCTAATGAACACTGAAGCTTTCTTT CASSPLLMNTEAFF
TRBJ2-1 - - TRBV29-1 TGCAGCGTTGCCCATAGCGCGTACAATGAGCAGTTCTTC CSVAHSAYNEQFF
TRBJ2-7 - TRBD1 TRBV7-2 TGTGCCAGCAGCGCGGACAGGTACTCCTACGAGCAGTACTTC CASSADRYSYEQYF